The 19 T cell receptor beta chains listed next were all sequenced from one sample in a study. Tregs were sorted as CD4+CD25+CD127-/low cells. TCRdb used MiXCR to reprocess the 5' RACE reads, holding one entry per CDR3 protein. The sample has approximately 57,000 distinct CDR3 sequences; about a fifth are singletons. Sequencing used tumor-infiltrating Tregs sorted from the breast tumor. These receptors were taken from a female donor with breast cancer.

The CDR3 is CSAATGTGNQPQHF. In DNA form, the CDR3 reads TGCAGTGCCGCAACCGGGACAGGAAATCAGCCCCAGCATTTT. This chain links TRBV20-1 with TRBJ1-5; TRBD1 matches 8 bases. CDR3 size: 14 residues. J was trimmed by 4 bases and V by 6 bases; bases with no gene match: 8. Germline CDR1 reads DFQATT; CDR2 reads SNEGSKA (reference sequence).

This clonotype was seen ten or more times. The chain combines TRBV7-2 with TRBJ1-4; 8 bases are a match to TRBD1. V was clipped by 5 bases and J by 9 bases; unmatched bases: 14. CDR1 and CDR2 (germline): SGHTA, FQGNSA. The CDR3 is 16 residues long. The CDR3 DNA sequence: TGTGCCAGCAGCGCGGACAGGGCGGGAATGGGGCAAAAACTGTTTTTT. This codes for CASSADRAGMGQKLFF.

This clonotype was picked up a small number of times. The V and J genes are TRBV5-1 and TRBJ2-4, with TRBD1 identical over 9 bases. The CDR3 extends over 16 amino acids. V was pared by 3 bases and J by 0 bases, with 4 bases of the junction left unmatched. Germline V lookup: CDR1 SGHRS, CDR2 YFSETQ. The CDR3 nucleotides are TGCGCCAGCAGCTGGACAGGGGACCTAGCCAAAAACATTCAGTACTTC. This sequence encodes CASSWTGDLAKNIQYF. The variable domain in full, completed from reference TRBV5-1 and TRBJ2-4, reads KAGVTQTPRYLIKTRGQQVTLSCSPISGHRSVSWYQQTPGQGLQFLFEYFSETQRNKGNFPGRFSGRQFSNSRSEMNVSTLELGDSALYLCASSWTGDLAKNIQYFGAGTRLSVL.

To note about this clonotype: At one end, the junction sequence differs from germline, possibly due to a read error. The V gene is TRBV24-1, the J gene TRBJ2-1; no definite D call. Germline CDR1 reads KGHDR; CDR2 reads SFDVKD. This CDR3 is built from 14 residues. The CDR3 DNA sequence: TGTGCCACCGGTGATTTAACCCGCGGTAATGAGCAGTTCTTC. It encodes CATGDLTRGNEQFF.

Here the CDR3 reads CSASIPGRGTDTQYF. For the CDR3, the DNA is TGCAGTGCTAGCATTCCGGGAAGGGGCACAGATACGCAGTATTTT. The chain combines TRBV20-1 with TRBJ2-3; possibly TRBD2 for D (5 bases). The CDR3 consists of 15 residues. Trimming left V 3 bases short and J 1 base short, with 14 bases between. CDR1 is DFQATT and CDR2 is SNEGSKA in the germline V gene (reference sequence).

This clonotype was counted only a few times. The CDR3, as DNA: TGTGCCAGCAGTTTGGTTAGCAATCAGCCCCAGCATTTT. It codes for CASSLVSNQPQHF. This chain connects TRBV12-3 or TRBV12-4 to TRBJ1-5; no clear D. V was shortened by 3 bases and J by 0 bases, with 3 bases between the two germline ends. CDR3 size: 13 residues.

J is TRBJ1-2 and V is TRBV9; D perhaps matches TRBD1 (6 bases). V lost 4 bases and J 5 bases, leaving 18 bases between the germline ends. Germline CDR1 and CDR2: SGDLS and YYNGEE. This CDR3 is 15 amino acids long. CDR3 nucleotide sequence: TGTGCCAGCAGCCCCCGGGACACCAAAACATATGGCTACACCTTC. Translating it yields CASSPRDTKTYGYTF.

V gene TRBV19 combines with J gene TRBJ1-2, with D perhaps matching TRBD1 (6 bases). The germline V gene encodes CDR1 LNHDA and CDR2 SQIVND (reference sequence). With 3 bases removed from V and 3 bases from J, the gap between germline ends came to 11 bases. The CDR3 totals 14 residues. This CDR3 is CASSMIQGYYGYTF. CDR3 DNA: TGTGCCAGTAGTATGATACAGGGATACTATGGCTACACCTTC.

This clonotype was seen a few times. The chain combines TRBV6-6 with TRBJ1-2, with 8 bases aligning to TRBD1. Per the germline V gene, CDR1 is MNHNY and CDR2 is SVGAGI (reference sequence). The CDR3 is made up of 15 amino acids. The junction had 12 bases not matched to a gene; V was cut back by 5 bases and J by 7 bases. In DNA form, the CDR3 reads TGTGCCAGCAGTCACGGGGACAGGAAAGCGGGTGGCTACACCTTC. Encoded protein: CASSHGDRKAGGYTF.

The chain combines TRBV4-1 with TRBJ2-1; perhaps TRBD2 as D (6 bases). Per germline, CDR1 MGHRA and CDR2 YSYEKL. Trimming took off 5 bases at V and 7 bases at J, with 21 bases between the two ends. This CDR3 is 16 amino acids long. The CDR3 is CASSEVVSEGWNEQFF. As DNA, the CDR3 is TGCGCCAGCAGCGAGGTGGTATCGGAGGGGTGGAATGAGCAGTTCTTC.

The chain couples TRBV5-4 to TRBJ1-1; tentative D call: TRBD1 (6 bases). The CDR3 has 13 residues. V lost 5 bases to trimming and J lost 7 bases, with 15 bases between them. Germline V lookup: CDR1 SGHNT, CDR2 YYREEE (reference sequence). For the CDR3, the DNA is TGTGCCAGCAGGCTGCAGGGGTATGGTGAAGCTTTCTTT. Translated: CASRLQGYGEAFF.

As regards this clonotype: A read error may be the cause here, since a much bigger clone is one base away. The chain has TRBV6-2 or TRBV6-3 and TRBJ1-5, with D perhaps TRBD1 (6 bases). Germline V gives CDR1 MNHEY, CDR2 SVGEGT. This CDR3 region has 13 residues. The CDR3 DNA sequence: TGTGCCAGCAGTGTCACAGGGTATCAGCCCCTGCATTTT. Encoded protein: CASSVTGYQPLHF.

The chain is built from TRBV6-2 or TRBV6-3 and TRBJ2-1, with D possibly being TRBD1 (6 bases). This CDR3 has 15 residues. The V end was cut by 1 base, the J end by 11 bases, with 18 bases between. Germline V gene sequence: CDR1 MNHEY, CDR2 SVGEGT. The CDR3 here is CASSYLGQQGVKQFF. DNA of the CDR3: TGTGCCAGCAGTTACTTAGGACAGCAAGGGGTGAAGCAGTTCTTC.

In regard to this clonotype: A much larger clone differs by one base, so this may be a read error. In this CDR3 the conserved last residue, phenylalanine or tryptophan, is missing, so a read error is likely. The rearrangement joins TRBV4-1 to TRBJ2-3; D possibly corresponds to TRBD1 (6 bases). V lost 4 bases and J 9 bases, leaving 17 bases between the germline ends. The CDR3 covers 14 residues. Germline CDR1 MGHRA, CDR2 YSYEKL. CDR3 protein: CASSPLSRGSTQYV. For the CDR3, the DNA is TGCGCCAGCAGCCCCCTAAGCAGGGGAAGCACGCAGTATGTT.

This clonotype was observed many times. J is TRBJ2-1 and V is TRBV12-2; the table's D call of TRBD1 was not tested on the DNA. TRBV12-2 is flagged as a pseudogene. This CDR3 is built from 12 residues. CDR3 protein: CASPLMGHEQFF. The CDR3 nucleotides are TGTGCAAGTCCCCTTATGGGGCATGAGCAGTTCTTC.

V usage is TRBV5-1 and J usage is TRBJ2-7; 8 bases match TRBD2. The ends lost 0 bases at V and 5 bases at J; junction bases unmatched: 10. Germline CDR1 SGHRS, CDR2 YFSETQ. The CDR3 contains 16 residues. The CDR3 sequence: CASSLDPAGGSNEQYF. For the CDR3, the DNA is TGCGCCAGCAGCTTGGATCCCGCGGGAGGCTCTAACGAGCAGTACTTC.

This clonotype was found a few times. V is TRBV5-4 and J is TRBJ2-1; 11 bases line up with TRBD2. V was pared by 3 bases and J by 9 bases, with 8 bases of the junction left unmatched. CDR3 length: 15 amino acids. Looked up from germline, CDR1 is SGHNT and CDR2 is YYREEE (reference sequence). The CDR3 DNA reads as TGTGCCAGCAGCTCGGGGACTAGCGGAGCGCGTGAGCAGTTCTTC. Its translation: CASSSGTSGAREQFF.

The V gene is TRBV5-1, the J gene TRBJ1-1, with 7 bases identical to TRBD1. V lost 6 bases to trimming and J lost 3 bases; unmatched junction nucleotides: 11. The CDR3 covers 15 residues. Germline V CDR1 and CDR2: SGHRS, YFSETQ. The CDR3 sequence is CASKSNRGDYTEAFF. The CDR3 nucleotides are TGCGCCAGCAAGTCGAACAGGGGCGATTACACTGAAGCTTTCTTT.

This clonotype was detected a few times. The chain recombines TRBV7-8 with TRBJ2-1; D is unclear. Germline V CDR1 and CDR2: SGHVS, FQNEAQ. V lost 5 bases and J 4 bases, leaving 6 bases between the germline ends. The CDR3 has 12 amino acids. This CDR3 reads CASSVTYNEQFF. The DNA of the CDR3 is TGTGCCAGCAGCGTTACTTACAATGAGCAGTTCTTC.